This entry lists 25 T cell receptor beta chains sequenced from one sample in a study of human T cells and chemical hapten exposure. As to time point: patch test 1, 2 weeks after DPC sensitization. The treatment denotes: therapeutic diphenylcyclopropenone sensitization with weekly scalp DPC. Via MiXCR, TCRdb re-called the RACE reads, giving one row per CDR3 protein. The table has some 180,000 distinct CDR3 sequences, around 22% seen once; the top ten hold about 7%. The sample consisted of whole blood, taken in connection with sensitization to the hapten diphenylcyclopropenone (DPC). These receptors came from a woman aged 45-59 years with alopecia areata. Some clones in this sample may be carry-over from other donors' samples.

The chain uses TRBV6-1 and TRBJ1-2; the D gene is possibly TRBD1 (5 bases). This CDR3 is 14 amino acids long. Trimming cost V 0 bases and J 7 bases, with 12 bases left between them. Germline V gene lookup returns CDR1 MNHNS and CDR2 SASEGT. In nucleotides, the CDR3 is TGTGCCAGCAGTGAAGCGGAGGGGAAGAGTGGCTACACCTTC. Translating it yields CASSEAEGKSGYTF.

This clonotype was counted between two and nine times. The rearrangement links TRBV18 to TRBJ2-4, with D tentatively TRBD2 (5 bases). The germline V gene encodes CDR1 KGHSH and CDR2 LQKENI. The CDR3 spans 14 residues. Trimming took off 1 base at V and 9 bases at J, with 13 bases between the two ends. The CDR3 region is CASSPRELPGIQYF. DNA for the CDR3: TGTGCCAGCTCACCACGGGAGTTGCCTGGCATTCAGTACTTC.

V is TRBV2 and J is TRBJ2-7; D remains unclear. The CDR3 has 11 amino acids. In germline, CDR1 is SNHLY, CDR2 FYNNEI. V gave up 6 bases and J gave up 0 bases, with 3 bases separating them. In DNA form, the CDR3 reads TGTGCCAGCAGACTCTCCTACGAGCAGTACTTC. Its protein is CASRLSYEQYF.

This clonotype was detected only a few times. The chain uses TRBV7-2 and TRBJ1-5; D is ambiguous. The CDR3 loop spans 15 amino acids. CDR1 and CDR2 from the germline V gene are SGHTA and FQGNSA. V was cut by 1 base and J by 3 bases, with 10 bases left in between. The CDR3 sequence: CASSLVAFPNQPQHF. CDR3 coding DNA: TGTGCCAGCAGCTTAGTAGCGTTTCCCAATCAGCCCCAGCATTTT.

This clonotype has just a few counts. V is TRBV15 and J is TRBJ2-3, with 9 bases that match TRBD1. V was clipped by 1 base and J by 1 base; unmatched bases: 15. This CDR3 comprises 20 residues. The germline V gene encodes CDR1 LNHNV and CDR2 YYDKDF (reference sequence). CDR3 sequence: CATSRASDRGDIIGTDTQYF. Written as DNA, the CDR3 is TGTGCCACCAGCAGAGCATCGGACAGGGGAGATATCATTGGCACAGATACGCAGTATTTT.

The rearrangement joins TRBV7-9 to TRBJ2-1; 9 positions match TRBD2. The CDR3 runs 16 residues. In germline, CDR1 is SEHNR, CDR2 FQNEAQ (reference sequence). The V gene end was trimmed by 2 bases and the J gene end by 2 bases; junction bases not matched to a gene: 4. CDR3 residues: CASSLPASGTYNEQFF. In DNA, the CDR3 is TGTGCCAGCAGCTTACCGGCTAGCGGGACCTACAATGAGCAGTTCTTC.

V usage is TRBV29-1 and J usage is TRBJ1-2; TRBD1 agrees at 8 bases. From germline, CDR1 is SQVTM and CDR2 ANQGSEA. CDR3 length equals 14 residues. Trimming cost V 1 base and J 7 bases; bases outside gene matches: 8. CDR3 sequence reads: CSVEVTGGPIGYTF. As DNA, the CDR3 is TGCAGCGTTGAAGTTACAGGGGGTCCTATTGGCTACACCTTC.

Only a few counts were recorded for this clonotype. The gene calls are TRBV5-5 and TRBJ2-5; 8 bases map to TRBD1. Germline values: CDR1 SGHKS, CDR2 YYEKEE (reference sequence). V dropped 5 bases and J dropped 2; count of bases not matched to a gene: 2. The CDR3 is 13 residues long. DNA of the CDR3: TGTGCCAGCAGGGGACAGGTTCAAGAGACCCAGTACTTC. Amino acids: CASRGQVQETQYF.

The chain couples TRBV3-1 to TRBJ2-7; TRBD1 matches 8 bases. CDR3 size: 16 residues. Germline lookup yields CDR1 LGHDT and CDR2 YNNKEL (reference sequence). V lost 0 bases, J lost 4 bases, and 8 bases stayed unmatched. The CDR3 loop reads CASSQDLRTGLYEQYF. The CDR3 DNA reads TGTGCCAGCAGCCAAGATTTGCGGACAGGGTTGTACGAGCAGTACTTC.

This rearrangement joins TRBV15 to TRBJ2-3, with 10 bases fitting TRBD2. CDR3 length: 18 amino acids. CDR1 is LNHNV, CDR2 YYDKDF, per germline (reference sequence). The ends lost 1 base at V and 4 bases at J; junction bases unmatched: 11. The CDR3 sequence is CATSRVRLAGAVSDTQYF. DNA for the CDR3: TGTGCCACCAGCAGAGTCCGGCTAGCGGGGGCCGTTTCAGATACGCAGTATTTT. Variable domain in full (rest from reference TRBV15 and TRBJ2-3): DAMVIQNPRYQVTQFGKPVTLSCSQTLNHNVMYWYQQKSSQAPKLLFHYYDKDFNNEADTPDNFQSRRPNTSFCFLDIRSPGLGDTAMYLCATSRVRLAGAVSDTQYFGPGTRLTVL.

This chain connects TRBV11-2 to TRBJ2-2, with D possibly being TRBD1 (6 bases). The CDR3 loop spans 14 amino acids. Trimming stripped 4 bases from V and 6 bases from J, with 12 bases between. From germline, CDR1 is SGHAT and CDR2 FQNNGV. CDR3 nucleotides: TGTGCCAGCAGCTCAACAGGGAAGGCCGGGGAGCTGTTTTTT. Protein sequence: CASSSTGKAGELFF.

The rearrangement joins TRBV29-1 to TRBJ2-1, with a tentative D call TRBD2 (5 bases). V lost 2 bases and J lost 2, with 10 bases in between. In germline, CDR1 is SQVTM, CDR2 ANQGSEA. This CDR3 is built from 14 residues. The CDR3 is CSVERETAYNEQFF. The CDR3 region has the DNA TGCAGCGTTGAAAGGGAGACCGCCTACAATGAGCAGTTCTTC.

V is TRBV6-4 and J is TRBJ1-1; 8 nucleotides line up with TRBD1. J gave up 4 bases and V 6 bases, and 16 bases lay outside the gene matches. The germline V gene has CDR1 MRHNA and CDR2 SNTAGT. The CDR3 runs 17 residues. The CDR3 here is CASSVNSPRGRGTEAFF. CDR3 nucleotides: TGTGCCAGCAGCGTCAACTCCCCCAGGGGGCGAGGCACTGAAGCTTTCTTT.

V and J are TRBV28 and TRBJ1-1; D unresolved. CDR1 and CDR2 from the germline V gene are MDHEN and SYDVKM. The ends were cut back, 1 base at V and 7 bases at J, with 13 bases in the middle. The CDR3 length is 14 residues. CDR3 DNA: TGTGCCAGCAGTTTATACGGAACAAGAAATGAAGCTTTCTTT. It yields the protein CASSLYGTRNEAFF. Full variable domain (outside the CDR3, taken from reference TRBV28 and TRBJ1-1): DVKVTQSSRYLVKRTGEKVFLECVQDMDHENMFWYRQDPGLGLRLIYFSYDVKMKEKGDIPEGYSVSREKKERFSLILESASTNQTSMYLCASSLYGTRNEAFFGQGTRLTVV.

The chain recombines TRBV12-3 or TRBV12-4 with TRBJ2-7, with 10 bases lining up with TRBD1. V dropped 6 bases and J dropped 4; count of bases not matched to a gene: 6. This CDR3 spans 14 amino acids. The CDR3 spells CASSKRQGAYEQYF. The CDR3 nucleotides read TGTGCCAGCAGCAAACGACAGGGGGCGTACGAGCAGTACTTC.

This clonotype was counted between two and nine times. The V and J genes are TRBV20-1 and TRBJ1-1; D might be TRBD1 (5 bases). Germline V gene data show CDR1 as DFQATT and CDR2 as SNEGSKA (reference sequence). V lost 3 bases, J lost 3 bases, and 11 bases lay in between. The CDR3 is 13 amino acids. DNA for the CDR3: TGCAGTGCTAGCGGGGGAGGGGACACTGAAGCTTTCTTT. Amino acid sequence: CSASGGGDTEAFF.

The rearrangement joins TRBV3-1 to TRBJ2-1; tentative D call: TRBD1 (6 bases). Looked up from germline, CDR1 is LGHDT and CDR2 is YNNKEL (reference sequence). The CDR3 length is 15 residues. Trimming took off 4 bases at V and 7 bases at J, with 17 bases between the two ends. The CDR3 loop is CASSRNYQGWNEQFF. For the CDR3, the DNA is TGTGCCAGCAGCCGCAACTACCAGGGGTGGAATGAGCAGTTCTTC.

This clonotype has only a few counts. The rearrangement links TRBV2 to TRBJ1-5, with a tentative D call TRBD1 (6 bases). V was shortened by 7 bases and J by 6 bases, with 10 bases between the two germline ends. From germline, CDR1 is SNHLY and CDR2 FYNNEI. The CDR3 spans 12 residues. The CDR3 sequence is CASNRVGQPQHF. CDR3 in DNA: TGTGCCAGCAACAGGGTTGGTCAGCCCCAGCATTTT.

V gene TRBV6-2 or TRBV6-3 combines with J gene TRBJ1-1; weak D call: TRBD1 (5 bases). This CDR3 is 14 amino acids long. Germline CDR1 and CDR2: MNHEY and SVGEGT. Trimming removed 7 bases from V and 4 bases from J, with 16 bases in between. The CDR3 region has the DNA TGTGCCAGCATCTGGGACGGGTCAGGCACTGAAGCTTTCTTT. Its translation is CASIWDGSGTEAFF.

The chain has TRBV12-3 or TRBV12-4 and TRBJ2-3, with 12 bases lining up with TRBD2. This CDR3 has 13 residues. V shed 2 bases and J 12 bases; nucleotides not matched to a gene: 3. The CDR3 sequence: CASSLRLAGEQYF. The CDR3, as DNA: TGTGCCAGCAGTTTAAGACTAGCGGGGGAACAGTATTTT.

This clonotype appeared a few times. The chain has TRBV7-8 and TRBJ1-1, with D unresolved. CDR3 length: 15 residues. Germline CDR1 reads SGHVS; CDR2 reads FQNEAQ. Trimming took off 1 base at V and 0 bases at J, with 9 bases between the two ends. The CDR3 nucleotides read TGTGCCAGCAGCTTAGGCACGCCGGTGAACACTGAAGCTTTCTTT. Translation: CASSLGTPVNTEAFF.

The chain uses TRBV7-8 and TRBJ2-1; TRBD2 matches 8 bases. The germline gives CDR1 SGHVS, CDR2 FQNEAQ. The length of the CDR3 is 16 residues. Trimming at V came to 3 bases and at J to 2 bases, leaving 6 bases not matched to a gene. CDR3 bases: TGTGCCAGCAGCTTTACCTTTAGCGGGACCTACAATGAGCAGTTCTTC. Translated: CASSFTFSGTYNEQFF.

This clonotype has only a few counts. The J gene is TRBJ2-2, the V gene TRBV12-3 or TRBV12-4; 10 nucleotides match TRBD2. There are 14 residues in the CDR3. The J segment lost 6 bases and the V segment lost 5 bases, leaving 3 bases of the junction unmatched. The CDR3 bases are TGTGCCAGCAGTCCGGGACTAGCGCCCGGGGAGCTGTTTTTT. As protein: CASSPGLAPGELFF.

The rearrangement uses TRBV5-1 and TRBJ2-3; a weak D match, TRBD2 (6 bases). The CDR3 runs to 15 residues. Germline assignment: CDR1 SGHRS and CDR2 YFSETQ. V lost 5 bases, J lost 0 bases, and 13 bases lay in between. The CDR3 bases are TGCGCCAGCAGTCGGGACTCCACTAGCACAGATACGCAGTATTTT. Translation: CASSRDSTSTDTQYF.

The rearrangement joins TRBV5-1 to TRBJ2-2, with a possible D match to TRBD1 (6 bases). CDR3 length: 15 amino acids. Germline V gene sequence: CDR1 SGHRS, CDR2 YFSETQ. V lost 2 bases, J lost 5 bases, and 13 bases lay in between. The CDR3 loop is CASSLLQGTTGELFF. CDR3 DNA: TGCGCCAGCAGCTTACTACAGGGAACGACCGGGGAGCTGTTTTTT.